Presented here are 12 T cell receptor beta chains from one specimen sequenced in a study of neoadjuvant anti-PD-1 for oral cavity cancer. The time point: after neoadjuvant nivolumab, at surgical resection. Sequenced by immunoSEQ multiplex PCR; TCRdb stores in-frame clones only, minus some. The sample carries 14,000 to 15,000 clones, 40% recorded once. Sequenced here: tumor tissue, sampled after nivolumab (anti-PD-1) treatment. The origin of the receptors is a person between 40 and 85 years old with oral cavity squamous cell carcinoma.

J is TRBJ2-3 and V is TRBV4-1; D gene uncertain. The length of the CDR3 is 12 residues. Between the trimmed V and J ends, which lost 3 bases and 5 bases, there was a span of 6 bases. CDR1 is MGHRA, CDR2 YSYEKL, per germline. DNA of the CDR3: TGCGCCAGCAGCCACAAAGTAGATACGCAGTATTTT. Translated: CASSHKVDTQYF.

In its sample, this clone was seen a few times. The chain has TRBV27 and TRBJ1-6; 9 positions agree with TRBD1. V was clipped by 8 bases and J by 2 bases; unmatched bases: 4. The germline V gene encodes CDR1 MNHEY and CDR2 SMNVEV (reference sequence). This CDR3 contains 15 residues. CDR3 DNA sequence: TGTGCCAGCTCGGACAGGGGACCCTATAATTCACCCCTCCACTTT. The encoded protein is CASSDRGPYNSPLHF.

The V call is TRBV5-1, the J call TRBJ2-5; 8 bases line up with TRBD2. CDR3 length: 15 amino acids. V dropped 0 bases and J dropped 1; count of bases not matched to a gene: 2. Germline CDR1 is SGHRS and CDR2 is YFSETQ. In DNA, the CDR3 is TGCGCCAGCAGCTTGGACGGGACTAGCCAAGAGACCCAGTACTTC. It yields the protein CASSLDGTSQETQYF.

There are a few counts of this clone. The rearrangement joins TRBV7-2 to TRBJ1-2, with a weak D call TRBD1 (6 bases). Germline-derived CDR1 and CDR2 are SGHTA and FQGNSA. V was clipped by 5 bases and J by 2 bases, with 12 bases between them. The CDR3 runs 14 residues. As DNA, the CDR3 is TGTGCCAGCAGCCCGGGGGGGCCCAACTATGGCTACACCTTC. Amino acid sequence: CASSPGGPNYGYTF.

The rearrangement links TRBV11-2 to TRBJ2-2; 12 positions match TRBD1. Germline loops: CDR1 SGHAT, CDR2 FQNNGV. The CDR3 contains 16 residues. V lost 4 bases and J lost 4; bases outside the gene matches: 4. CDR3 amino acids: CASSYTGQGATGELFF. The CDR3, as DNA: TGTGCCAGCAGCTATACGGGACAGGGGGCCACCGGGGAGCTGTTTTTT.

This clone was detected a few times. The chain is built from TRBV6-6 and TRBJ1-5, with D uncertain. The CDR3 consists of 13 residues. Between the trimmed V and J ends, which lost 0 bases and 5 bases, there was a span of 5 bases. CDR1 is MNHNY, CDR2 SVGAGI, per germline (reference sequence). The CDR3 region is CASSYSMHQPQHF. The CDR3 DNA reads TGTGCCAGCAGTTACTCGATGCATCAGCCCCAGCATTTT.

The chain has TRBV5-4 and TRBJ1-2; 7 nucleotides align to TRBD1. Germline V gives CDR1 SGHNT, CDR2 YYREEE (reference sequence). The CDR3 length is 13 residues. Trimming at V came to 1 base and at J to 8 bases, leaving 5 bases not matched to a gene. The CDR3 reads CASSLRTGWGYTF. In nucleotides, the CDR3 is TGTGCCAGCAGCTTGAGGACAGGCTGGGGCTACACCTTC.

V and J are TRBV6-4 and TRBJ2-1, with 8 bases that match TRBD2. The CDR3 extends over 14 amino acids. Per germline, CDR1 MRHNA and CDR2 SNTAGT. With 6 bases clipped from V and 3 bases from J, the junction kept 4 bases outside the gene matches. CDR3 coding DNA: TGTGCCAGCAGCCGGGGGGGCCTCTACAATGAGCAGTTCTTC. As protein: CASSRGGLYNEQFF.

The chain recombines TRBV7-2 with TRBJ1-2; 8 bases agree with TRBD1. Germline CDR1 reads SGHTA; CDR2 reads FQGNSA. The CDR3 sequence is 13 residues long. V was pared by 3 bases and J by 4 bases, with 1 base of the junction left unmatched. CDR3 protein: CASSFTGGYGYTF. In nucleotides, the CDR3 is TGTGCCAGCAGCTTCACAGGGGGCTATGGCTACACCTTC.

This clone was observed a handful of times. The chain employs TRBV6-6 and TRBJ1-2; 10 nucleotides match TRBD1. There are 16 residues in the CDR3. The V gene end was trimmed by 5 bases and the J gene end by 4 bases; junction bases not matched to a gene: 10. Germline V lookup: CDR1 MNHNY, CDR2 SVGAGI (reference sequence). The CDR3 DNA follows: TGTGCCAGCAGTGCCGGGACAGGGGTGAAAGTCTATGGCTACACCTTC. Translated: CASSAGTGVKVYGYTF.

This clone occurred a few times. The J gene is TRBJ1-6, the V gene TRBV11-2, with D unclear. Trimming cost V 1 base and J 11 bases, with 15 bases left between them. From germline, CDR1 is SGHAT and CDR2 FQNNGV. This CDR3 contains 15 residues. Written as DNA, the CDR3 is TGTGCCAGCAGCTTAGTCATGGCAGTTGGAACACCCCTCCACTTT. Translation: CASSLVMAVGTPLHF.

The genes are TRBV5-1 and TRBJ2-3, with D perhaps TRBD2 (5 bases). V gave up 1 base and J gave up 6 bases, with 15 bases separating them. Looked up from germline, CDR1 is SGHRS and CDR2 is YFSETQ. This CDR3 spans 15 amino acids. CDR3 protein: CASSLSGGTLDTQYF. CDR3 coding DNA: TGCGCCAGCAGCTTGAGTGGAGGTACACTGGATACGCAGTATTTT.